The 8 T cell receptor beta chains presented below share a single source sample, sequenced in a study of blood T cell repertoires in COVID-19. Method: immunoSEQ multiplex PCR; TCRdb's copy keeps in-frame clones and lacks some. The repertoire holds approximately 150,000 clones, with 87% as singletons. Sequenced: PBMCs or T cells enriched from blood (not recorded which). The receptors come from a human donor with acute COVID-19. The donor label of this sample is uncertain.

A remark on this clone: In the same sample, other DNA sequences code for this CDR3. This chain links TRBV20-1 with TRBJ2-5; no reliable D call. The CDR3 is 10 amino acids. Trimming took 3 bases from V and 5 from J, leaving 4 bases between them. Germline-derived CDR1 and CDR2 are DFQATT and SNEGSKA (reference sequence). In DNA form, the CDR3 reads TGCAGTGCTAGGCGTGAGACCCAGTACTTC. Translation gives CSARRETQYF.

Concerning this clone: The same CDR3 is also encoded by other DNA sequences in this sample. This chain uses TRBV10-3 with TRBJ1-5; 7 bases fit TRBD1. The CDR3 is made up of 13 amino acids. The V segment lost 0 bases and the J segment 7 bases; nucleotides outside the gene matches: 0. Germline values: CDR1 ENHRY, CDR2 SYGVKD. The CDR3 region has the DNA TGTGCCATCAGTGAGTCGACAGGGCAGCCCCAGCATTTT. Protein sequence: CAISESTGQPQHF.

The rearrangement joins TRBV10-2 to TRBJ2-2; 10 bases map to TRBD2. The CDR3 runs 14 residues. Germline CDR1 is WSHSY and CDR2 is SAAADI. The trim removed 9 bases at V and 6 bases at J, leaving 7 bases unmatched. The CDR3 here is CASSPAGGPGELFF. CDR3 DNA: TGCGCCAGTAGCCCAGCGGGGGGGCCCGGGGAGCTGTTTTTT.

The genes are TRBV4-3 and TRBJ1-6; D is unclear. Trimming took off 2 bases at V and 13 bases at J, with 15 bases between the two ends. CDR3 length equals 14 residues. CDR1 is LGHNA, CDR2 YSLEER, per germline. The CDR3 region is CASSQTQRVTPLHF. Here the CDR3 DNA reads TGCGCCAGCAGCCAAACGCAGCGGGTAACGCCCCTCCACTTT.

This chain connects TRBV10-2 to TRBJ1-1; D perhaps matches TRBD1 (6 bases). Trimming removed 7 bases from V and 5 bases from J, with 17 bases in between. Germline CDR1 WSHSY, CDR2 SAAADI. This CDR3 spans 14 amino acids. CDR3: CASKLGGEWTEAFF. The CDR3 DNA reads as TGCGCCAGCAAATTAGGGGGGGAATGGACTGAAGCTTTCTTT.

This clone showed up just a few times. The chain recombines TRBV4-2 with TRBJ2-7; TRBD1 is a possible D gene (6 bases). Germline values: CDR1 LGHNA, CDR2 YNFKEQ. The CDR3 is 17 residues long. The V end lost 0 bases, the J end lost 0 bases, and 15 bases lay between the germline ends. In DNA form, the CDR3 reads TGTGCCAGCAGCCAAGAAGCCCCCAGGGGAAACTCCTACGAGCAGTACTTC. This encodes CASSQEAPRGNSYEQYF.

The chain links TRBV5-6 to TRBJ2-2; TRBD1 aligns across 10 bases. J gave up 3 bases and V 4 bases, and 6 bases lay outside the gene matches. Germline V lookup: CDR1 SGHDT, CDR2 YYEEEE. The CDR3 totals 16 residues. The CDR3 loop reads CASSQPGQGYTGELFF. The CDR3 DNA reads TGTGCCAGCAGCCAACCGGGACAGGGGTACACCGGGGAGCTGTTTTTT.

The chain recombines TRBV7-2 with TRBJ1-5; the match to TRBD1 covers 8 bases. The CDR3 is 15 amino acids. Losses at the gene ends were 5 bases for V and 3 bases for J; bases not matched to a gene: 6. Germline V CDR1 and CDR2: SGHTA, FQGNSA. The CDR3 reads CASSQGAGINQPQHF. The CDR3 region has the DNA TGTGCCAGCAGCCAGGGGGCGGGGATCAATCAGCCCCAGCATTTT.